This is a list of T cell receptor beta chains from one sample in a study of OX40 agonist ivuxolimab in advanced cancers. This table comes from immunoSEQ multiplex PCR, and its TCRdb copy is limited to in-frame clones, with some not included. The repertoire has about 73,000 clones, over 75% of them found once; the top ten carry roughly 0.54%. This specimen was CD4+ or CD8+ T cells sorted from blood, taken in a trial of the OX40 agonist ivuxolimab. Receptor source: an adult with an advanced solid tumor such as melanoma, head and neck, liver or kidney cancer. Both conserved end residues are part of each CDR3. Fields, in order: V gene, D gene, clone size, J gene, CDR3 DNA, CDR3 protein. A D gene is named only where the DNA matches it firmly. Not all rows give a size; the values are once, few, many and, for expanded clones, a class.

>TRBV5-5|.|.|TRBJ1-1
TGTGCCAGCAGCTTGTCCGACTATCTCTACACTGAAGCTTTCTTT
CASSLSDYLYTEAFF
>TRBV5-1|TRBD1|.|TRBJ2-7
TGCGCCAGCAGCTTGTTGGACAGGGCCTACGAGCAGTACTTC
CASSLLDRAYEQYF
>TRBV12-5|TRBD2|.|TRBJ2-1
TGTGCTAGTGCCCTTAGCGGGACGTCCTACAATGAGCAGTTCTTC
CASALSGTSYNEQFF
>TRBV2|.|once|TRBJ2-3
TGTGCCAGCATAAGAGAACAGGTTCGCACAGATACGCAGTATTTT
CASIREQVRTDTQYF
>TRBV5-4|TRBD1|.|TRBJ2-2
TGTGCCAGCAGCACTGGGACAGGGTGGGGCACCGGGGAGCTGTTTTTT
CASSTGTGWGTGELFF
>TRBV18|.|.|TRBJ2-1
TGTGCCAGCTCCTATCAACAGGGTGATGAGCAGTTCTTC
CASSYQQGDEQFF
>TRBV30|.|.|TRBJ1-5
TGTGCCTGGACCGGCGGGGGCAATCAGCCCCAGCATTTT
CAWTGGGNQPQHF
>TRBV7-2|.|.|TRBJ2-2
TGTGCCAGCAGCTTAGACCGTCAGGTCACCGGGGAGCTGTTTTTT
CASSLDRQVTGELFF
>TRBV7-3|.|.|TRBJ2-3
TGTGCCAGCAGCTTAATTAGCGCAGCCACAGATACGCAGTATTTT
CASSLISAATDTQYF
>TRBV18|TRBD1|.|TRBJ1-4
TGTGCCAGCTCTCGGGACAGCGCAACTAATGAAAAACTGTTTTTT
CASSRDSATNEKLFF
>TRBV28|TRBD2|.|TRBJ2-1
TGTGCCAGCAGTTTAGCGGGAGCTTTAAATGAGCAGTTCTTC
CASSLAGALNEQFF
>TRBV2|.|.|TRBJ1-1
TGTGCCAGCAGTGATTACACTGAAGCTTTCTTT
CASSDYTEAFF
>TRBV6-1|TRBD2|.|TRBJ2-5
TGTGCCAGCAGTGAAGCGGGGGGCGCGGGGGGGGAGACCCAGTACTTC
CASSEAGGAGGETQYF
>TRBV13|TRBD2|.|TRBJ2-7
TGTGCCAGCAGCTTCTCTAGAGTAGCGGGAGGCTACGAGCAGTACTTC
CASSFSRVAGGYEQYF
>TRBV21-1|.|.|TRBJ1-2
TGTGCCAGCAGCAAAGACCCCTCGGACAGTGGGGGCTACACCTTC
CASSKDPSDSGGYTF
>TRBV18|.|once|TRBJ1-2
TGTGCCAGCTCAGGGCAGGGGAACTATGGCTACACCTTC
CASSGQGNYGYTF
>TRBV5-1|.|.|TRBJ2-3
TGCGCCAGCAGCTTGGAGGAGTACACAGATACGCAGTATTTT
CASSLEEYTDTQYF
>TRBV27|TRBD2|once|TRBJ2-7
TGTGCCAGCAGTTTAGGGACTAGCGGGAGATTGGGGTCCCGGAGCGAGCAGTACTTC
CASSLGTSGRLGSRSEQYF
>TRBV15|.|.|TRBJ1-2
TGTGCCACCAGCAGGGCACAACGTGGGTCCTATGGCTACACCTTC
CATSRAQRGSYGYTF
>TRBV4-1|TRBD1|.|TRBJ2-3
TGCGCCAGCAGCCCGGGACAGCCCACAGATACGCAGTATTTT
CASSPGQPTDTQYF
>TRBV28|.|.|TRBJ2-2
TGTGCCAGCGAGGCCACCGGGGAGCTGTTTTTT
CASEATGELFF
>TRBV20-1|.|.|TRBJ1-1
TGCAGTGGATCATTAGGTGAAGCTTTCTTT
CSGSLGEAFF
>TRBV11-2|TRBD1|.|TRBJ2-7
TGTGCCAGCAGCTTTTCTACAGGGGAGTCCTACGAGCAGTACTTC
CASSFSTGESYEQYF
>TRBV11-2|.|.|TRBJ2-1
TGTGCCAGCAGCTTAGATAGGACACCCCCCTACAATGAGCAGTTCTTC
CASSLDRTPPYNEQFF
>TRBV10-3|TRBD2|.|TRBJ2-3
TGTGCCAGCCTAGCGGGAGGAACAGATACGCAGTATTTT
CASLAGGTDTQYF
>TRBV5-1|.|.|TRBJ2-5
TGCGCCAGCAGCGACGGGGGGCCCATCGGTGGAGTCAAAGAGACCCAGTACTTC
CASSDGGPIGGVKETQYF
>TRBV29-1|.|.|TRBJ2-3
TGCAGCGTTGAGAGACTAGGCACAGATACGCAGTATTTT
CSVERLGTDTQYF
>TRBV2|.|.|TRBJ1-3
TGTGCCAGCAAATGGGGGTCGGGGCCTGGAAACACCATATATTTT
CASKWGSGPGNTIYF
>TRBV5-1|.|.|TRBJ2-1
TGCGCCAGCAGCTGGACGAGCCCGGAGAATGAGCAGTTCTTC
CASSWTSPENEQFF
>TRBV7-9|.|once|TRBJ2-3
TGTGCCAGCAGCTTAGTCGGTAGCACAGATACGCAGTATTTT
CASSLVGSTDTQYF